The entry below gives a single T cell receptor beta chain sequence along with its context. Its antigen is undetermined. Amplification of TCR beta used genomic DNA extracted from peripheral blood. Rearranged V-D-J TRB sequences were amplified with a mixed TRB-A/B primer pool. A single record per CDR3 protein comes from TCRdb applying MiXCR to the multiplex PCR reads. The sample carries over 6,500 distinct CDR3 sequences, 53% recorded once. This CDR3 spans 13 amino acids. V dropped 0 bases and J dropped 7 bases, with 9 bases sitting between them. Germline V gene data show CDR1 as MNHEY and CDR2 as SVGAGI. This specimen comes from a study of T cell repertoires in aging, cancer and after chemotherapy. Overall study context: Patients with glioblastoma brain tumors were sampled before and after temozolomide-based therapy.

Study-wide results and caveats: In each cancer cohort, median generation probability increased across chemotherapy, suggesting thymic output rebounded.

The source is a human donor with a solid tumor. The chain couples TRBV6-5 to TRBJ2-5; no definite D call. The material sequenced was blood. In DNA, the CDR3 is TGTGCCAGCAGTTACTCACCCGGAGTGACCCAGTACTTC. It translates to CASSYSPGVTQYF.